What follows are 30 T cell receptor beta chains derived from one specimen sequenced in a study of shared clonotypes between healthy human individuals. Using immunoSEQ multiplex PCR, the repertoire was profiled, and TCRdb retains in-frame clones only, with some absent. Of about 470,000 clones in the sample, roughly 83% are singletons; the top ten hold 13%. The specimen sequenced was PBMCs. These receptors were collected from a woman between 35 and 50 years old in good health. Some clones in this sample may be carry-over from other donors' samples.

The chain carries TRBV28 and TRBJ2-6, with D possibly called TRBD1 or TRBD2 (5 bases each). CDR1 is MDHEN, CDR2 SYDVKM, per germline. Trimming cost V 8 bases and J 4 bases, with 15 bases left between them. The CDR3 has 15 amino acids. CDR3 in DNA: TGTGCCAGCTCTAATCCAGGGACCGGGGCCAACGTCCTGACTTTC. Protein sequence: CASSNPGTGANVLTF.

Only one count was recorded for this clone. The chain combines TRBV5-6 with TRBJ1-2; D ambiguous. This CDR3 comprises 12 residues. The V gene's germline CDR1 is SGHDT and CDR2 YYEEEE. Trimming took 4 bases from V and 3 from J, leaving 7 bases between them. The CDR3 reads CASSRTYYGYTF. The CDR3 nucleotides read TGTGCCAGCAGCCGGACCTACTATGGCTACACCTTC.

This chain connects TRBV11-2 to TRBJ2-7; 14 nucleotides agree with TRBD2. V was pared by 5 bases and J by 7 bases, with 13 bases of the junction left unmatched. Per the germline V gene, CDR1 is SGHAT and CDR2 is FQNNGV. The CDR3 consists of 17 residues. CDR3 residues: CASSLRARGLAGVEQYF. As DNA, the CDR3 is TGTGCCAGCAGCCTCCGAGCTCGGGGACTAGCGGGAGTAGAGCAGTACTTC.

The CDR3 bases are TGTGCCAGCAGTTACTCGAATCCGGGATTGGACTATGGCTACACCTTC. This gives the protein CASSYSNPGLDYGYTF. The V and J genes are TRBV6-5 and TRBJ1-2; no clear D gene. V shed 0 bases and J shed 3 bases, with 14 bases lying between them. This CDR3 is 16 amino acids long. CDR1 and CDR2 from the germline V gene are MNHEY and SVGAGI.

J is TRBJ2-7 and V is TRBV6-1, with D possibly being TRBD1 (5 bases). Trimming removed 6 bases at V and 3 bases at J, with 9 bases between. This CDR3 is 12 amino acids long. Germline V gene data show CDR1 as MNHNS and CDR2 as SASEGT. CDR3 bases: TGTGCCAGCAGGGACACTATCTACGAGCAGTACTTC. It translates to CASRDTIYEQYF.

The CDR3 region is CASRGSQGAHYGYTF. The CDR3 DNA sequence: TGCGCCAGCAGAGGGTCCCAGGGGGCACACTATGGCTACACCTTC. The V and J genes are TRBV5-1 and TRBJ1-2; 8 nucleotides line up with TRBD1. The CDR3 totals 15 residues. CDR1 is SGHRS, CDR2 YFSETQ, per germline. V gave up 5 bases and J gave up 3 bases; unmatched junction bases: 9.

The J gene is TRBJ1-2, the V gene TRBV7-8, with a possible D match to TRBD1 (6 bases). Germline CDR1 SGHVS, CDR2 FQNEAQ. The CDR3 is 12 residues long. The V end was cut by 4 bases, the J end by 5 bases, with 8 bases between. The CDR3 region has the DNA TGTGCCAGCAGCTCTACAGGGTATGGCTACACCTTC. Translation: CASSSTGYGYTF.

This chain links TRBV27 with TRBJ2-7; D gene uncertain. The CDR3 has 13 amino acids. The V end was cut by 2 bases, the J end by 2 bases, with 7 bases between. Germline V gives CDR1 MNHEY, CDR2 SMNVEV (reference sequence). CDR3 in amino acids: CASSLGLTYEQYF. The CDR3 DNA reads TGTGCCAGCAGTTTAGGGCTAACCTACGAGCAGTACTTC.

The rearrangement joins TRBV12-2 to TRBJ2-4; TRBD1 is the table's D call, not checked against the DNA. TRBV12-2 is described as a pseudogene. CDR3 length: 14 residues. Written as DNA, the CDR3 is TGTGCAAGTCGCTTGGAAGGGCCAGGGTACATTCAGTACTTC. Its protein product is CASRLEGPGYIQYF.

The genes are TRBV7-8 and TRBJ2-2; D ambiguous. This CDR3 has 15 residues. Germline CDR1 reads SGHVS; CDR2 reads FQNEAQ. With 4 bases removed from V and 4 bases from J, the gap between germline ends came to 13 bases. DNA of the CDR3: TGTGCCAGCAGCTCCCTCAAGAGCTTCACCGGGGAGCTGTTTTTT. It encodes CASSSLKSFTGELFF.

The CDR3 spells CASSEDSNLGFRPEAFF. The CDR3 bases are TGTGCCAGCAGTGAAGATTCCAATTTAGGTTTTCGTCCTGAAGCTTTCTTT. V usage is TRBV6-1 and J usage is TRBJ1-1; D not resolved. V dropped 1 base and J dropped 6 bases, with 21 bases sitting between them. Per the germline V gene, CDR1 is MNHNS and CDR2 is SASEGT. This CDR3 region has 17 residues.

A word on this clone: This likely reflects a read error, since a far larger clone is one base away. Without the conserved terminal phenylalanine or tryptophan, this CDR3 likely stems from a read error. The chain has TRBV30 and TRBJ1-1; maybe TRBD1 (5 bases). From germline, CDR1 is GTSNPN and CDR2 SVGIG (reference sequence). The CDR3 has 11 amino acids. Trimming removed 5 bases at V and 6 bases at J, with 10 bases between. The CDR3 is CAWGAVAEAFL. As DNA, the CDR3 is TGTGCCTGGGGGGCTGTGGCTGAAGCTTTCCTT.

On this clone itself: Sequence at one end of the junction differs from germline and may be a read error. For the CDR3, the DNA is TGTGCTAGCAGCCCCAGATTAGGGGACACCGCCCAAGAGACCCAGTACTTC. Protein: CASSPRLGDTAQETQYF. The chain links TRBV7-7 to TRBJ2-5, with D perhaps TRBD1 (6 bases). Germline CDR1 is SSHAT and CDR2 is FNYEAQ (reference sequence). This CDR3 has 17 residues.

The CDR3 spells CASSPSLTRDVHHYGYTF. The CDR3 DNA sequence: TGTGCCAGCAGCCCCAGCCTAACCCGGGACGTCCACCACTATGGCTACACCTTC. This chain links TRBV11-2 with TRBJ1-2, with TRBD1 as a possible D gene (5 bases). Looked up from germline, CDR1 is SGHAT and CDR2 is FQNNGV. Deletions cut 5 bases from V and 3 bases from J, with 25 bases between. CDR3 length: 18 amino acids.

This clone was observed at least ten times. The chain is built from TRBV7-2 and TRBJ1-5; no definite D call. Germline CDR1 SGHTA, CDR2 FQGNSA. The V end lost 1 base, the J end lost 2 bases, and 12 bases lay between the germline ends. The CDR3 has 16 amino acids. The CDR3 DNA reads TGTGCCAGCAGCTTAGATTCGGGGAGAGGCAATCAGCCCCAGCATTTT. Translation: CASSLDSGRGNQPQHF. The full variable domain, in which reference TRBV7-2 and TRBJ1-5 provide the parts outside the CDR3, is GAGVSQSPSNKVTEKGKDVELRCDPISGHTALYWYRQSLGQGLEFLIYFQGNSAPDKSGLPSDRFSAERTGGSVSTLTIQRTQQEDSAVYLCASSLDSGRGNQPQHFGDGTRLSIL.

This chain connects TRBV7-6 to TRBJ2-5, with 11 bases fitting TRBD2. The junction had 12 bases not matched to a gene; V was cut back by 4 bases and J by 5 bases. This CDR3 region has 17 residues. The germline gives CDR1 SGHVS, CDR2 FNYEAQ. The CDR3 reads CASSSRGSGRALETQYF. The CDR3 DNA reads TGTGCCAGCAGCTCCCGTGGTAGCGGGAGGGCCCTGGAGACCCAGTACTTC.

The chain uses TRBV28 and TRBJ1-2; D might be TRBD1 (6 bases). Germline V gives CDR1 MDHEN, CDR2 SYDVKM. Trimming took off 10 bases at V and 3 bases at J, with 9 bases between the two ends. The CDR3 has 11 amino acids. CDR3 coding DNA: TGTGCCACTCCAGGGGACTATGGCTACACCTTC. Amino acid sequence: CATPGDYGYTF.

V gene TRBV4-1 combines with J gene TRBJ2-1; perhaps TRBD2 as D (5 bases). Germline V gives CDR1 MGHRA, CDR2 YSYEKL. This CDR3 region has 12 residues. Trimming removed 5 bases at V and 7 bases at J, with 9 bases between. CDR3 in DNA: TGCGCCAGCAGCGACTACCGGAATGAGCAGTTCTTC. It is translated as CASSDYRNEQFF.

V is TRBV27 and J is TRBJ2-1, with 11 bases matching TRBD2. Trimming removed 8 bases from V and 7 bases from J; junction bases left unmatched: 13. The CDR3 contains 16 residues. Germline-derived CDR1 and CDR2 are MNHEY and SMNVEV (reference sequence). The CDR3 sequence: CASQSFRLAGTNEQFF. The CDR3 coding sequence is TGTGCCAGCCAGTCCTTCCGACTAGCGGGAACGAATGAGCAGTTCTTC.

In its sample, this clone was seen many times. Other DNA sequences within the sample encode an identical CDR3. The chain carries TRBV30 and TRBJ1-3, with a possible D match to TRBD1 (6 bases). The CDR3 covers 12 residues. Germline CDR1 and CDR2: GTSNPN and SVGIG (reference sequence). V lost 4 bases, J lost 2 bases, and 6 bases lay in between. For the CDR3, the DNA is TGTGCCTGGAACAGGGCTGGAAACACCATATATTTT. Translating it yields CAWNRAGNTIYF.

The rearrangement links TRBV5-4 to TRBJ2-6; no clear D. The ends were cut back, 3 bases at V and 11 bases at J, with 12 bases in the middle. The germline CDR1 and CDR2 sequences are SGHNT and YYREEE (reference sequence). This CDR3 is 13 amino acids long. The CDR3 sequence is CASSSRPLDVLTF. The CDR3 region has the DNA TGTGCCAGCAGCTCGCGTCCCTTGGACGTCCTGACTTTC.

This chain uses TRBV19 with TRBJ2-1; 12 bases match TRBD2. This CDR3 contains 18 residues. Losses at the gene ends were 1 base for V and 7 bases for J; bases not matched to a gene: 11. The germline CDR1 and CDR2 sequences are LNHDA and SQIVND (reference sequence). The CDR3 DNA is TGTGCCAGTAGTATAGTATCTACCAGACTAGCGGGAGCTAATGAGCAGTTCTTC. It yields the protein CASSIVSTRLAGANEQFF.

This chain links TRBV28 with TRBJ1-5, with D possibly being TRBD1 (5 bases). This CDR3 spans 14 amino acids. V lost 7 bases and J 3 bases, leaving 13 bases between the germline ends. Per the germline V gene, CDR1 is MDHEN and CDR2 is SYDVKM. The CDR3 DNA is TGTGCCAGCAACCAGGGACGGAACAATCAGCCCCAGCATTTT. It yields the protein CASNQGRNNQPQHF.

This clone was counted a single time. The chain recombines TRBV4-3 with TRBJ2-3; either TRBD1 or TRBD2 may supply D (5 bases each). This CDR3 is 14 amino acids long. Germline lookup yields CDR1 LGHNA and CDR2 YSLEER. With 0 bases removed from V and 3 bases from J, the gap between germline ends came to 7 bases. The CDR3 DNA reads as TGCGCCAGCAGCCAAGAGGGGGAAACAGATACGCAGTATTTT. This codes for CASSQEGETDTQYF.

Regarding this clone: Other DNA sequences in the sample encode the same CDR3. This rearrangement joins TRBV2 to TRBJ2-2; perhaps TRBD1 as D (5 bases). V was trimmed by 5 bases and J by 1 base, leaving 8 bases between them. The CDR3 covers 14 residues. Germline assignment: CDR1 SNHLY and CDR2 FYNNEI. The DNA of the CDR3 is TGTGCCAGCAGTAGACAGATGAACACCGGGGAGCTGTTTTTT. It translates to CASSRQMNTGELFF.

V gene TRBV10-2 combines with J gene TRBJ2-7; 12 nucleotides match TRBD2. The CDR3 is 15 residues long. Germline-derived CDR1 and CDR2 are WSHSY and SAAADI. With V trimmed by 4 bases and J by 7 bases, 8 bases remained unmatched. CDR3 in DNA: TGCGCCAGCAGTGTTGGGCTAGCGGGAGGGGGGGAGCAGTACTTC. Protein product: CASSVGLAGGGEQYF.

The rearrangement uses TRBV7-7 and TRBJ1-1; 10 positions agree with TRBD1. CDR3 size: 16 residues. The J segment lost 1 base and the V segment lost 1 base, leaving 3 bases of the junction unmatched. The germline gives CDR1 SSHAT, CDR2 FNYEAQ (reference sequence). The DNA for the CDR3 is TGTGCCAGCAGCTTAGGCAGGGACAGGGGGAACACTGAAGCTTTCTTT. Protein: CASSLGRDRGNTEAFF.

This chain uses TRBV5-1 with TRBJ2-3, with D tentatively TRBD2 (6 bases). V was shortened by 0 bases and J by 1 base, with 9 bases between the two germline ends. This CDR3 has 15 residues. Germline V gene data show CDR1 as SGHRS and CDR2 as YFSETQ. This CDR3 is CASSLVPSGTDTQYF. For the CDR3, the DNA is TGCGCCAGCAGCTTGGTTCCTAGCGGCACAGATACGCAGTATTTT.

V and J are TRBV5-5 and TRBJ2-2; TRBD2 aligns across 14 bases. Germline CDR1 is SGHKS and CDR2 is YYEKEE (reference sequence). V lost 9 bases, J lost 7 bases, and 8 bases stayed unmatched. The CDR3 totals 15 residues. In nucleotides, the CDR3 is TGTGCCACGCAGGGACTAGCGGGAGTAGGCGGGGAGCTGTTTTTT. Translating it yields CATQGLAGVGGELFF.

The rearrangement links TRBV15 to TRBJ2-1; D gene ambiguous. Germline V gene lookup returns CDR1 LNHNV and CDR2 YYDKDF (reference sequence). The CDR3 has 18 amino acids. Trimming left V 1 base short and J 7 bases short, with 23 bases between. The CDR3 spells CATSRAMPGLNGRNEQFF. The CDR3 region has the DNA TGTGCCACCAGCAGAGCGATGCCCGGCCTCAACGGACGGAATGAGCAGTTCTTC.